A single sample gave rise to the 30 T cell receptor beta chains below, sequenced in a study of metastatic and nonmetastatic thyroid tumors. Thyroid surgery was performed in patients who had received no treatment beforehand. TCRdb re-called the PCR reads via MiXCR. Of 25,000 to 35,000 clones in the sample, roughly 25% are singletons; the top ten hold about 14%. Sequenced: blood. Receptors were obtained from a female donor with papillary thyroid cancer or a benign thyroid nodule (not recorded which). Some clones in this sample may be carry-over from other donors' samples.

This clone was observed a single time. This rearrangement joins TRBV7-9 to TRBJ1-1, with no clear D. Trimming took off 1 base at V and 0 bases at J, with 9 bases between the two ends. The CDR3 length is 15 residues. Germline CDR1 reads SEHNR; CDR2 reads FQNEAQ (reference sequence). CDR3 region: CASSLVCLMNTEAFF. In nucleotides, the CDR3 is TGTGCCAGCAGCTTAGTATGTCTTATGAACACTGAAGCTTTCTTT. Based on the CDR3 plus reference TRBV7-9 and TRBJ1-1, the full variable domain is DTGVSQNPRHKITKRGQNVTFRCDPISEHNRLYWYRQTLGQGPEFLTYFQNEAQLEKSRLLSDRFSAERPKGSFSTLEIQRTEQGDSAMYLCASSLVCLMNTEAFFGQGTRLTVV.

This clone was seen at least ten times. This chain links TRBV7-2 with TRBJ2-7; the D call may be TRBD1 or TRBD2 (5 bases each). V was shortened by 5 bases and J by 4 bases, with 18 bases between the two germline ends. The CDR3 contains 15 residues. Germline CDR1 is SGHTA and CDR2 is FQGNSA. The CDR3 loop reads CASSVTGTQGYEQYF. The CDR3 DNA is TGTGCCAGCAGCGTGACCGGGACGCAAGGGTACGAGCAGTACTTC.

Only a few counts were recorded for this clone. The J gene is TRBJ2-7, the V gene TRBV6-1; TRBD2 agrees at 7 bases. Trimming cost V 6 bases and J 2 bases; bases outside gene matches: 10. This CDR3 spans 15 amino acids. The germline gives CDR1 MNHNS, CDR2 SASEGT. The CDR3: CASSPREGLTYEQYV. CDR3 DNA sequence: TGTGCCAGCAGCCCTAGGGAGGGGTTAACCTACGAGCAGTACGTC.

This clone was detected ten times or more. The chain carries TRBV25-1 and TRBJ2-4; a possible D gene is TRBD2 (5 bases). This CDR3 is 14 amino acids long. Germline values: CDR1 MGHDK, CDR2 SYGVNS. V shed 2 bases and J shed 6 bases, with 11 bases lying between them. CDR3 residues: CASSEEARGNIQYF. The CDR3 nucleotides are TGTGCCAGCAGTGAAGAAGCCCGGGGAAACATTCAGTACTTC.

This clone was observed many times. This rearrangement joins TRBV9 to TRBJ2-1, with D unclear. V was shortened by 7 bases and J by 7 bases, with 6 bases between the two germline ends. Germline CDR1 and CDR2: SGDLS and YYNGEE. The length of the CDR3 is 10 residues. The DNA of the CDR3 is TGTGCCAGCTCCGGGAATGAGCAGTTCTTC. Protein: CASSGNEQFF.

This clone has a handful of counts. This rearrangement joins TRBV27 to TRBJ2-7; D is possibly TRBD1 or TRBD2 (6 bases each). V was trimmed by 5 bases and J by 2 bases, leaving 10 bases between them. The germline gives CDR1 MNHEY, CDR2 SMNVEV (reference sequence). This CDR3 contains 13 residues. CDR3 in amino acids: CASSPRGAYEQYF. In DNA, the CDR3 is TGTGCCAGCAGTCCAAGGGGGGCCTACGAGCAGTACTTC.

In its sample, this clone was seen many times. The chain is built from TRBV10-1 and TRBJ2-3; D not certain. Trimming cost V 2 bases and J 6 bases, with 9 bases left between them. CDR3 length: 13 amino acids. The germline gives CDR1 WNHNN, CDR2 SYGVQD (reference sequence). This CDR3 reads CASSERPTDTQYF. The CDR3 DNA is TGCGCCAGCAGTGAGCGGCCAACTGATACGCAGTATTTT.

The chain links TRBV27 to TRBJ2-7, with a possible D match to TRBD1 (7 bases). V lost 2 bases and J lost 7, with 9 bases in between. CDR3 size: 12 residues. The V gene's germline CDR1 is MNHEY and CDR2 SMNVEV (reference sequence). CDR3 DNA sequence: TGTGCCAGCAGTTTACAGGGGGGAGAGCAGTACTTC. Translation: CASSLQGGEQYF.

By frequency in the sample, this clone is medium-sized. CDR3 sequence reads: CASSYSVTYYEQYF. The CDR3 bases are TGTGCCAGCAGTTATAGCGTAACATACTACGAGCAGTACTTC. This chain links TRBV2 with TRBJ2-7; weak D call: TRBD2 (5 bases). Trimming removed 5 bases at V and 3 bases at J, with 14 bases between. This CDR3 comprises 14 residues. Germline values: CDR1 SNHLY, CDR2 FYNNEI.

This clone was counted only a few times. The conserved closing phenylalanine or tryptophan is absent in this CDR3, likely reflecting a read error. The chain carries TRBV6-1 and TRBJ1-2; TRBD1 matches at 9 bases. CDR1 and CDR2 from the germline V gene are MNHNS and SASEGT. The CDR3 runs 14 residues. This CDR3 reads CASSPGDRVYGYTL. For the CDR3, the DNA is TGTGCCAGCAGCCCTGGGGACAGGGTCTATGGATACACCCTC.

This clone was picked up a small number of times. CDR3 loop: CASRRQQTSYEQYF. The CDR3 nucleotides are TGTGCCAGCAGACGACAGCAAACCTCCTACGAGCAGTACTTC. The V gene is TRBV28, the J gene TRBJ2-7, with D perhaps matching TRBD1 (5 bases). Per germline, CDR1 MDHEN and CDR2 SYDVKM. V was shortened by 6 bases and J by 0 bases, with 12 bases between the two germline ends. The CDR3 loop spans 14 amino acids.

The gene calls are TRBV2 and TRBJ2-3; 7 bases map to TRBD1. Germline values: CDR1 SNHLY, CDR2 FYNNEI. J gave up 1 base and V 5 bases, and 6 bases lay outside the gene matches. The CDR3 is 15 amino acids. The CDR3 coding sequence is TGTGCCAGCAGTTGGGGACAGTCCTGCACAGATACGCAGTATTTT. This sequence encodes CASSWGQSCTDTQYF.

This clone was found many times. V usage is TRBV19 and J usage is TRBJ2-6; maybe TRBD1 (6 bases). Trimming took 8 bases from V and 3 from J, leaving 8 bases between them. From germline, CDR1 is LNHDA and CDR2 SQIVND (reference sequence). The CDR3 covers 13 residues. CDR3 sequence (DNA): TGTGCCAGTCAGGGGTATGGGGCCAACGTCCTGACTTTC. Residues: CASQGYGANVLTF.

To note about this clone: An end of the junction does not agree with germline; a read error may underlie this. CDR3 DNA: TGTGCCATCAGTGAAAAGGGTGAGAACAATGAAGCTTTCTTT. This codes for CAISEKGENNEAFF. The chain uses TRBV10-3 and TRBJ1-1; no clear D. The CDR3 contains 14 residues. From germline, CDR1 is ENHRY and CDR2 SYGVKD.

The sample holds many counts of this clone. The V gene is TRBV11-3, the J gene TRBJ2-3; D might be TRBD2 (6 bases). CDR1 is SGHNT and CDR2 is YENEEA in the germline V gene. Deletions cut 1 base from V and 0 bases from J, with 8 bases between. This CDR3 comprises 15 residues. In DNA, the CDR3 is TGTGCCAGCAGCTTAGGGGGGGAGAGCACAGATACGCAGTATTTT. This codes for CASSLGGESTDTQYF.

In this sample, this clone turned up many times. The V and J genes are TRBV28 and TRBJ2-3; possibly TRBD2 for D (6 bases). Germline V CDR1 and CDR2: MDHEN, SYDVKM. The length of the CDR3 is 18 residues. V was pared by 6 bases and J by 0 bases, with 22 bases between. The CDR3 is CASSSPPGSGYSTDTQYF. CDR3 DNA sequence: TGTGCCAGCAGCTCTCCCCCTGGTAGCGGTTATAGCACAGATACGCAGTATTTT.

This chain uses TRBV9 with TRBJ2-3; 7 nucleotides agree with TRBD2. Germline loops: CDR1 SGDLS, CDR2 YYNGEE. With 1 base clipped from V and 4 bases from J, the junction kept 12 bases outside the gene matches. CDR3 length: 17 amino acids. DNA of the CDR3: TGTGCCAGCAGCGTACCTAGCGGTGCTTCGATATCAGATACGCAGTATTTT. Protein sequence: CASSVPSGASISDTQYF.

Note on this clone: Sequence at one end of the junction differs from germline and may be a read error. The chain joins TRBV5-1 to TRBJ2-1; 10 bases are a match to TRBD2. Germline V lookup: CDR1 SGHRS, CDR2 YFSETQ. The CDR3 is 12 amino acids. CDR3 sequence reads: CASSLLAGRLVF. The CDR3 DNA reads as TGCGCCAGCAGCTTACTAGCGGGGCGCCTGGTCTTC.

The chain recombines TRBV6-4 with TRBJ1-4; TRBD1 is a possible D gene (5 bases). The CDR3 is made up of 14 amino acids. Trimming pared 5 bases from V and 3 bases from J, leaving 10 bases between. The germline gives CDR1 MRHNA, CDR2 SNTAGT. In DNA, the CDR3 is TGTGCCAGCAGTTTCAGGGTTCCTAATGAAAAACTGTTTTTT. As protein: CASSFRVPNEKLFF.

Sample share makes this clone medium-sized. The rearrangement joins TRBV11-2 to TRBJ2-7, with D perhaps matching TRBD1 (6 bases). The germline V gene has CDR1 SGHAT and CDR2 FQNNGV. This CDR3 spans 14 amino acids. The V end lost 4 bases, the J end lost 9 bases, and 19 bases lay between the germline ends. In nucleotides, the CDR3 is TGTGCCAGCAGCTCGTTACAAGGGGGAATGGGGCAGTACTTC. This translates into CASSSLQGGMGQYF.

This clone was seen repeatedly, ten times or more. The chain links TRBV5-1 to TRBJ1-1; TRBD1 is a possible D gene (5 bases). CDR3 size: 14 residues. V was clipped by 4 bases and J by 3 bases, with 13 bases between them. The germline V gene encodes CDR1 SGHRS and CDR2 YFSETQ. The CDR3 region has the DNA TGCGCCAGCAGCGTCGAGGGGTTGGACACTGAAGCTTTCTTT. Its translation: CASSVEGLDTEAFF.

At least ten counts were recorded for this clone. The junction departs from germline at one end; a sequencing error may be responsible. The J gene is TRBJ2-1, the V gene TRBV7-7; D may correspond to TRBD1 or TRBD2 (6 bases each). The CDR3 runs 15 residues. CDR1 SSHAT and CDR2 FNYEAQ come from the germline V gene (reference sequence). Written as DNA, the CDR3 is TGTGCTAGCAGCTCGGGGGCAGGGGAGTACAATGAGCAGTTCTTC. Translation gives CASSSGAGEYNEQFF.

In DNA, the CDR3 is TGTGCCAGCAGCTTGGGTCCTAGGACTACGACCGGGGAGCTGTTTTTT. This codes for CASSLGPRTTTGELFF. The genes are TRBV7-3 and TRBJ2-2; possibly TRBD2 for D (6 bases). The CDR3 covers 16 residues. Germline loops: CDR1 SGHTA, CDR2 FQGTGA. Trimming took 3 bases from V and 5 from J, leaving 16 bases between them.

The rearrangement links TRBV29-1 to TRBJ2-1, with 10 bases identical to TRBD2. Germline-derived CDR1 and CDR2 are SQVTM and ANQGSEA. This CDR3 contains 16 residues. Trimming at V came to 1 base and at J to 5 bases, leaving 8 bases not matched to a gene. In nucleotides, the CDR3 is TGCAGCGTTGAAGGGCTAGCGGGAGCCTCGAACAATGAGCAGTTCTTC. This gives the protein CSVEGLAGASNNEQFF.

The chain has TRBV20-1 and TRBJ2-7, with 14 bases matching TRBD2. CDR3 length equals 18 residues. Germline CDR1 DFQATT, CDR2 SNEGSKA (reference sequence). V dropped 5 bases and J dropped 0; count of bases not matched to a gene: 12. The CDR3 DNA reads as TGCAGTGCTCCCCCCCCGGGACTAGCGGGGGCTGCCTCCTACGAGCAGTACTTC. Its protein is CSAPPPGLAGAASYEQYF.

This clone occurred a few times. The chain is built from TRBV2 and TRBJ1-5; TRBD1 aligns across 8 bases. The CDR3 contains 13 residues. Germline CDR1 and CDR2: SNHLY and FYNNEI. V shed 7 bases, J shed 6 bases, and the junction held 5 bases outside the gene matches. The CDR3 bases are TGTGCCAGCACACAGGACAGGGCTCAGCCCCAGCATTTT. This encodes CASTQDRAQPQHF.

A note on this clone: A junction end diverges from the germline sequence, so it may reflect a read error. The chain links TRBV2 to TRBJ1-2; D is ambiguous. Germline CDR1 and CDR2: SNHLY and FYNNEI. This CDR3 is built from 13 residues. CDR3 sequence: CASSENESRCYTF. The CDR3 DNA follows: TGTGCCAGCAGTGAAAACGAGTCTCGTTGCTATACCTTC.

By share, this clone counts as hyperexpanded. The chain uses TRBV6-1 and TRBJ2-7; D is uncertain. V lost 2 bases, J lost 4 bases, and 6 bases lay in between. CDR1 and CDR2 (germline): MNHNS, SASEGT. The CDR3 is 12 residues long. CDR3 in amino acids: CASSESKYEQYF. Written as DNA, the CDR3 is TGTGCCAGCAGTGAATCGAAGTACGAGCAGTACTTC.

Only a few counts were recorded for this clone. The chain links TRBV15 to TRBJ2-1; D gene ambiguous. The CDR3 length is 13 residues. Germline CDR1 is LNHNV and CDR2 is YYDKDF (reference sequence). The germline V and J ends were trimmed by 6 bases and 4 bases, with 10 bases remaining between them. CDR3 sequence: CATSTSPYNEQFF. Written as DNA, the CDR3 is TGTGCCACCAGTACTTCTCCGTACAATGAGCAGTTCTTC.

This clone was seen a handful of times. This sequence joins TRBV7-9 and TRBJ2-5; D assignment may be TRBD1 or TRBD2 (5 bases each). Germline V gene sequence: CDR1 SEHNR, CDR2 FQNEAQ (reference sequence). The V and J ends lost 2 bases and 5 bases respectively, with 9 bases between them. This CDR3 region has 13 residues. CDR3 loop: CASSLRGAETQYF. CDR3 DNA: TGTGCCAGCAGCTTACGAGGGGCGGAGACCCAGTACTTC.